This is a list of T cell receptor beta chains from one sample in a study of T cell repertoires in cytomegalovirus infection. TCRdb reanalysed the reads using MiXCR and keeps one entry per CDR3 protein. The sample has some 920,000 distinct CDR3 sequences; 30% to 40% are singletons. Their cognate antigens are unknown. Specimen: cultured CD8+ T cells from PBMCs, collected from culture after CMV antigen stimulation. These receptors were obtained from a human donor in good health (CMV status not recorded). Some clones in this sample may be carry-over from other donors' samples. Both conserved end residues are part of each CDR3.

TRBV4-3 CASSQSVDSNQPQHF
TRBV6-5 CASSRSLGDLYNLPLHF
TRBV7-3 CASSSSGRELFF
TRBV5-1 CASSYDRGLEQYF
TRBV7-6 CASSFTPQDRLMNTEAFF
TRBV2 CASSGFWPGNTIYF
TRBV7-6 CASSFQGRDYGYTF
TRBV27 CASSQGLAKNIQYF
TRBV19 CASSIPPIDQNEQYF
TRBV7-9 CASSLTRQGAYVSYEQYF
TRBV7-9 CASSLSVEGEAFF
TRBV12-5 CASGLGQMNTEAFF
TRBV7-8 CASSLRLAGGQETQYF
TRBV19 CASSSQTGGPSGGHTDTQYF
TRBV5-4 CASNTGGVGQETQYF
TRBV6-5 CASSYLGGGEQFF
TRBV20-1 CSASVPQYF
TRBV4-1 CASSQEPFISGANVLTF
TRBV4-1 CASSQDTRSPRDEQYF
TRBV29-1 CSVRQGGTDTQYF
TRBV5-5 CASSLLVQSEQFF
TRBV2 CASSAVGDTIYF
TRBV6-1 CASSGRDPSSGANVLTF
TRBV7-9 CASSLPTGTQETQYF
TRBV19 CASIPDSSNEQFF
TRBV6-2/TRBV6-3 CASSYFKYNEQFF
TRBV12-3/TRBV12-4 CASSPILGSYNEQFF
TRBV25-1 CASRGGWSYEQYF
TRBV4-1 CASSQDLIGGQNIQYF
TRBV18 CASGWGSNQPQHF
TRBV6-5 CASSTTGTGGTEAFF
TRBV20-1 CSARPSIGTDTQYF
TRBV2 CASSRYNRGGYQPQHF
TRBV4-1 CASSQAGGSGEKLFF
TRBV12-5 CASGLVRYINSGELFF
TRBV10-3 CAIGSGNTIYF
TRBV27 CASSLSSVSQPQHF
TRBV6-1 CASNSGTGFPNEQYF
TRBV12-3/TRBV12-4 CASSSGALEQFF
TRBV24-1 CATSDLGQGTSKQYF
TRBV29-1 CSVEGYRGYEQYF
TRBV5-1 CASKSPGLFNEQYF
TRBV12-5 CASGSPLAGPYNEQFF
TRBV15 CATSRDRSIQETQYF
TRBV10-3 CAISWLAGAHAYEQYF
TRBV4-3 CASSQEIMNLRDDNSGANVLTF
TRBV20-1 CSAGGLASYNEQFF